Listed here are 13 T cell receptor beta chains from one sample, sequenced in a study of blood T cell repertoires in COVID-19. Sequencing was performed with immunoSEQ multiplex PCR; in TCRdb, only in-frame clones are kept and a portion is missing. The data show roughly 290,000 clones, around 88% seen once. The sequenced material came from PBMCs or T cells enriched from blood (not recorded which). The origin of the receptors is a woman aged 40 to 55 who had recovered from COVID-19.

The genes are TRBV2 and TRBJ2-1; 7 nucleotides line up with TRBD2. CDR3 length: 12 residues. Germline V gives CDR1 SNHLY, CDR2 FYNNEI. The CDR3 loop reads CAKAETSDEQFF. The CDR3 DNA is TGTGCTAAAGCGGAAACTAGCGATGAGCAGTTCTTC.

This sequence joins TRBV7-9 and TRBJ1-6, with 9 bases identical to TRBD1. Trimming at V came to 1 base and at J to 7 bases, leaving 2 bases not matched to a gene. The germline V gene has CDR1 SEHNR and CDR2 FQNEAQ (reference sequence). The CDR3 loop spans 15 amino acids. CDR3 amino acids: CASSLVGQGNSPLHF. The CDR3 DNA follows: TGTGCCAGCAGCTTAGTAGGACAGGGGAATTCACCCCTCCACTTT.

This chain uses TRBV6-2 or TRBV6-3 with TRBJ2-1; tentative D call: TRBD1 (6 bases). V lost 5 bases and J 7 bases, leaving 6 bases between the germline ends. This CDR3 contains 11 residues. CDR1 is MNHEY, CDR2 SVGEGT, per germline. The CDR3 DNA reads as TGTGCCAGCAGTCAGGGGAATGAGCAGTTCTTC. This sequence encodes CASSQGNEQFF.

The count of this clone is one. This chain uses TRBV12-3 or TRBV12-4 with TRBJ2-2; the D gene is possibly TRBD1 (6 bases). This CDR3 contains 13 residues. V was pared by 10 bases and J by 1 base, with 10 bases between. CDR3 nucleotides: TGTGCCATCCAGGGACAGAACACCGGGGAGCTGTTTTTT. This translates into CAIQGQNTGELFF.

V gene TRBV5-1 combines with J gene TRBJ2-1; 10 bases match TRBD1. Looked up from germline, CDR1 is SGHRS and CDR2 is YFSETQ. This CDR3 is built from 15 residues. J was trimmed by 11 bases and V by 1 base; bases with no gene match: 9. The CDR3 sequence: CASSLWDRGRSKQFF. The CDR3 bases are TGCGCCAGCAGCTTGTGGGACAGGGGCAGAAGTAAGCAGTTCTTC.

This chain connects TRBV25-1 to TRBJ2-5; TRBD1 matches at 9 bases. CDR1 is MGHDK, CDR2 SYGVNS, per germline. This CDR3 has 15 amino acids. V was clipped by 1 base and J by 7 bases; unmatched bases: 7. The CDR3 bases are TGTGCCAGCAGTGAATTGGGGACAGGGTTTGTGACCCAGTACTTC. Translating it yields CASSELGTGFVTQYF.

In DNA form, the CDR3 reads TGTGCCAGCAGCCGCTCTTTAGCGGGAGGTGGAGAGACCCAGTACTTC. Translation: CASSRSLAGGGETQYF. The V gene is TRBV5-4, the J gene TRBJ2-5, with 10 bases aligning to TRBD2. Per germline, CDR1 SGHNT and CDR2 YYREEE (reference sequence). Trimming took 4 bases from V and 4 from J; bases not matched to a gene: 10. The CDR3 length is 16 residues.

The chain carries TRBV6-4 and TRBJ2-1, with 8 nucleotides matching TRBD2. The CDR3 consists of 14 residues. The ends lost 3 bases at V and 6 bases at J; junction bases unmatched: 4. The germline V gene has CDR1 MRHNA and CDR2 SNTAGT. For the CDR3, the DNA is TGTGCCAGCAGTGAGAGCGGGAGATTCAATGAGCAGTTCTTC. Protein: CASSESGRFNEQFF.

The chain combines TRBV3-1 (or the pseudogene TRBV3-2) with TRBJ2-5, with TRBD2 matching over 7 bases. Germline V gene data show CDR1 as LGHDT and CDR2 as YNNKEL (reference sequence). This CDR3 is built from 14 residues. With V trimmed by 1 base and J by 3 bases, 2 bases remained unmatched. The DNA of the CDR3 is TGTGCCAGCAGCCAAGTAGCGGGCAAAGAGACCCAGTACTTC. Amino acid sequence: CASSQVAGKETQYF.

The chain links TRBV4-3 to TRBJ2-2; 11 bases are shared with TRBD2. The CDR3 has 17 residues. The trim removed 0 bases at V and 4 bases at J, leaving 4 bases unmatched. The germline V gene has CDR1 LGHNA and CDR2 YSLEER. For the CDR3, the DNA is TGCGCCAGCAGCCAAGAGGCGACTAGCGGGATCACCGGGGAGCTGTTTTTT. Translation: CASSQEATSGITGELFF.

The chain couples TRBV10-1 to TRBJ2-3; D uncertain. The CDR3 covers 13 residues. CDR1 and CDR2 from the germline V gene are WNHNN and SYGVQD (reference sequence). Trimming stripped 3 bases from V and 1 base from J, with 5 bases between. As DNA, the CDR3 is TGCGCCAGCAGTGATCTCCGCACAGATACGCAGTATTTT. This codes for CASSDLRTDTQYF.

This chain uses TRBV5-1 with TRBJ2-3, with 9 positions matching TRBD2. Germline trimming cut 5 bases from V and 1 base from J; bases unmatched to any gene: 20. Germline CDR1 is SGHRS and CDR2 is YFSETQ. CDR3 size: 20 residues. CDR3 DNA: TGCGCCAGCAGTTATTGGAGTACGGGACTAGCCCGAGGGGGCACAGATACGCAGTATTTT. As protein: CASSYWSTGLARGGTDTQYF.

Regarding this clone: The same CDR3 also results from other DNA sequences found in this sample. The CDR3, as DNA: TGTGCCAGCAGCTTGGGACTACCGAATGAGCAGTTCTTC. Amino acids: CASSLGLPNEQFF. The V and J genes are TRBV7-2 and TRBJ2-1, with 7 bases lining up with TRBD2. Germline assignment: CDR1 SGHTA and CDR2 FQGNSA. CDR3 length: 13 residues. J gave up 7 bases and V 3 bases, and 3 bases lay outside the gene matches.